The 25 T cell receptor beta chains below come from one sample, sequenced in a study of OX40 agonist ivuxolimab in advanced cancers. This table comes from immunoSEQ multiplex PCR, and its TCRdb copy is limited to in-frame clones, with some not included. Altogether 40,000 to 45,000 clones are present, 85% to 90% being singletons, with the ten largest covering 4.5% to 6%. The source was CD4+ or CD8+ T cells sorted from blood, collected in a trial of the OX40 agonist ivuxolimab. Receptor source: an adult with an advanced solid tumor such as melanoma, head and neck, liver or kidney cancer.

The chain recombines TRBV28 with TRBJ2-5; 8 bases line up with TRBD1. The germline gives CDR1 MDHEN, CDR2 SYDVKM. V was clipped by 7 bases and J by 2 bases; unmatched bases: 6. The CDR3 contains 14 residues. The DNA for the CDR3 is TGTGCCAGCATCCTCGGGACAGGTCAAGAGACCCAGTACTTC. Amino acid sequence: CASILGTGQETQYF.

V gene TRBV2 combines with J gene TRBJ1-2; no clear D gene. The CDR3 has 15 residues. Looked up from germline, CDR1 is SNHLY and CDR2 is FYNNEI. V was clipped by 5 bases and J by 0 bases, with 13 bases between them. The CDR3 is CASSSLSGTNYGYTF. The DNA of the CDR3 is TGTGCCAGCAGTTCCCTTTCCGGGACTAACTATGGCTACACCTTC. Variable domain in full (rest from reference TRBV2 and TRBJ1-2): EPEVTQTPSHQVTQMGQEVILRCVPISNHLYFYWYRQILGQKVEFLVSFYNNEISEKSEIFDDQFSVERPDGSNFTLKIRSTKLEDSAMYFCASSSLSGTNYGYTFGSGTRLTVV.

The genes are TRBV7-8 and TRBJ2-6, with 10 bases fitting TRBD1. The CDR3 length is 13 residues. Germline trimming cut 3 bases from V and 11 bases from J; bases unmatched to any gene: 1. Germline V gene lookup returns CDR1 SGHVS and CDR2 FQNEAQ. CDR3 loop: CASSLGTGDVLTF. CDR3 nucleotide sequence: TGTGCCAGCAGCTTGGGGACAGGGGACGTCCTGACTTTC.

CDR3 sequence: CAISGVLLGGENTIYF. The CDR3 DNA sequence: TGTGCCATCAGTGGGGTGCTGTTAGGGGGTGAAAACACCATATATTTT. The J gene is TRBJ1-3, the V gene TRBV10-3, with a tentative D call TRBD1 (6 bases). V was shortened by 4 bases and J by 6 bases, with 19 bases between the two germline ends. Germline V CDR1 and CDR2: ENHRY, SYGVKD. The CDR3 loop spans 16 amino acids.

This clone was seen a single time. V and J are TRBV5-6 and TRBJ2-3, with D perhaps TRBD2 (6 bases). The CDR3 totals 17 residues. From germline, CDR1 is SGHDT and CDR2 YYEEEE. Trimming cost V 1 base and J 2 bases, with 17 bases left between them. The CDR3 reads CASSLFRTSTFTDTQYF. Here the CDR3 DNA reads TGTGCCAGCAGCTTGTTCCGTACTAGCACATTCACAGATACGCAGTATTTT.

V is TRBV5-1 and J is TRBJ1-1; unclear D gene. Between the trimmed V and J ends, which lost 0 bases and 0 bases, there was a span of 9 bases. CDR3 length equals 15 residues. CDR1 and CDR2 from the germline V gene are SGHRS and YFSETQ. The CDR3 DNA reads TGCGCCAGCAGCTTGGAGGTGGCTATGAACACTGAAGCTTTCTTT. The encoded protein is CASSLEVAMNTEAFF.

In this sample, this clone turned up a few times. V gene TRBV11-3 combines with J gene TRBJ2-7; D ambiguous. The V gene lost 1 base and the J gene lost 4 bases, with 8 bases spanning the gap. This CDR3 is 13 amino acids long. The V gene's germline CDR1 is SGHNT and CDR2 YENEEA. CDR3 DNA sequence: TGTGCCAGCAGCTTAGCCCCACAGTACGAGCAGTACTTC. Its translation is CASSLAPQYEQYF.

The rearrangement joins TRBV12-1 to TRBJ2-2; the table's D call, TRBD2, was not checked against the DNA. TRBV12-1 is tagged as a pseudogene. The CDR3 has 18 residues. The CDR3 sequence: CASSFEVLSEVDTGELFF. In DNA form, the CDR3 reads TGTGCCAGCAGCTTTGAGGTTCTGTCTGAGGTTGACACCGGGGAGCTGTTTTTT.

The J gene is TRBJ1-2, the V gene TRBV21-1; no check of the table's D call, TRBD1, against the DNA was made. TRBV21-1 counts as a pseudogene. The CDR3 has 15 residues. This CDR3 is CASSNPDRTNYGYTF. DNA of the CDR3: TGTGCCAGCAGCAATCCCGACAGGACAAACTATGGCTACACCTTC.

The gene calls are TRBV2 and TRBJ2-7; the D gene is possibly TRBD2 (5 bases). The CDR3 is 14 amino acids. V lost 1 base and J 0 bases, leaving 7 bases between the germline ends. Germline V gene lookup returns CDR1 SNHLY and CDR2 FYNNEI. The CDR3 nucleotides are TGTGCCAGCAGTGAAGTAGCGAGCTCCTACGAGCAGTACTTC. Translated: CASSEVASSYEQYF.

Concerning this clone itself: The junction differs from germline at one of its ends, possibly a read error. The V call is TRBV5-1, the J call TRBJ2-1, with D tentatively TRBD1 (5 bases). The CDR3 consists of 13 residues. Germline V gene data show CDR1 as SGHRS and CDR2 as YFSETQ. The CDR3 protein is CASSLVWGNERFF. For the CDR3, the DNA is TGCGCCAGCAGCTTGGTGTGGGGCAATGAGCGGTTCTTC.

This clone was recorded once. This sequence joins TRBV5-3 and TRBJ1-5, with a weak D call TRBD1 (5 bases). TRBV5-3 is an ORF, and what it does is uncertain. The V end was cut by 8 bases, the J end by 7 bases, with 16 bases between. This CDR3 has 13 residues. The chain's CDR3 is CASLKGPRQPQHF. The CDR3 bases are TGTGCCAGCCTAAAGGGACCGCGACAGCCCCAGCATTTT.

The J gene is TRBJ2-7, the V gene TRBV18; D not resolved. The ends were cut back, 6 bases at V and 0 bases at J, with 9 bases in the middle. The CDR3 has 13 amino acids. Germline CDR1 reads KGHSH; CDR2 reads LQKENI. CDR3 nucleotides: TGTGCCAGCTCGCCCGACCTCTCCTACGAGCAGTACTTC. Amino acid sequence: CASSPDLSYEQYF.

The CDR3 spells CASSELGFHEQFF. CDR3 in DNA: TGCGCCAGCAGTGAATTGGGGTTTCATGAGCAGTTCTTC. The chain has TRBV10-1 and TRBJ2-1; D call uncertain. Trimming shortened V by 3 bases and J by 8 bases, and 11 bases separated the two germline ends. This CDR3 is 13 amino acids long. The germline V gene has CDR1 WNHNN and CDR2 SYGVQD (reference sequence).

The chain recombines TRBV6-6 with TRBJ1-3; D is unclear. Trimming left V 2 bases short and J 2 bases short, with 1 base between. Germline CDR1 MNHNY, CDR2 SVGAGI (reference sequence). There are 12 residues in the CDR3. DNA for the CDR3: TGTGCCAGCAGTTACACTGGAAACACCATATATTTT. It codes for CASSYTGNTIYF.

The V gene is TRBV5-6, the J gene TRBJ2-3, with TRBD2 matching 8 bases. V trimming: 1 base; J trimming: 0 bases; junction bases outside the gene matches: 7. The CDR3 contains 17 residues. The germline gives CDR1 SGHDT, CDR2 YYEEEE. The CDR3 nucleotides are TGTGCCAGCAGCTTGCGGTCTAGCGGGTGGAGCACAGATACGCAGTATTTT. Encoded protein: CASSLRSSGWSTDTQYF.

The sample holds one count of this clone. CDR3 sequence (DNA): TGCGCCAGCAGCCAAGCGGGCAGCCGCAATCAGCCCCAGCATTTT. It encodes CASSQAGSRNQPQHF. This chain joins TRBV4-1 and TRBJ1-5; D gene unclear. The CDR3 loop spans 15 amino acids. In germline, CDR1 is MGHRA, CDR2 YSYEKL. Trimming removed 1 base at V and 2 bases at J, with 9 bases between.

The J gene is TRBJ2-7, the V gene TRBV5-8; D might be TRBD1 or TRBD2, each matching 6 bases. Trimming took off 6 bases at V and 2 bases at J, with 15 bases between the two ends. This CDR3 has 14 amino acids. The germline gives CDR1 SGHTS, CDR2 YDEGEE. In nucleotides, the CDR3 is TGTGCCAGCATCCCTTGGGGGGCGACCTACGAGCAGTACTTC. This codes for CASIPWGATYEQYF. The full variable domain, rest sourced from reference TRBV5-8 and TRBJ2-7, is EAGVTQSPTHLIKTRGQQATLRCSPISGHTSVYWYQQALGLGLQFLLWYDEGEERNRGNFPPRFSGRQFPNYSSELNVNALELEDSALYLCASIPWGATYEQYFGPGTRLTVT.

This chain connects TRBV2 to TRBJ2-3; 10 bases match TRBD1. Per the germline V gene, CDR1 is SNHLY and CDR2 is FYNNEI. This CDR3 is 15 amino acids long. Germline trimming cut 7 bases from V and 1 base from J; bases unmatched to any gene: 5. The CDR3 loop reads CASTPGTGGTDTQYF. The CDR3 bases are TGTGCCAGCACCCCGGGGACAGGGGGCACAGATACGCAGTATTTT.

This clone was seen only once. The chain combines TRBV28 with TRBJ2-1; tentative D call: TRBD1 (5 bases). The ends were cut back, 5 bases at V and 0 bases at J, with 14 bases in the middle. CDR3 length equals 16 residues. The germline gives CDR1 MDHEN, CDR2 SYDVKM. The CDR3, as DNA: TGTGCCAGCAGTACACAGGATTTAGGCTCCTACAATGAGCAGTTCTTC. Protein: CASSTQDLGSYNEQFF.

Note on this clone: The sample has other DNA sequences that encode this CDR3 too. This rearrangement joins TRBV30 to TRBJ2-7; D is uncertain. Germline V CDR1 and CDR2: GTSNPN, SVGIG (reference sequence). The CDR3 has 12 residues. The V end lost 0 bases, the J end lost 3 bases, and 6 bases lay between the germline ends. CDR3 coding DNA: TGTGCCTGGAGTGTACGAGGCTACGAGCAGTACTTC. Translation gives CAWSVRGYEQYF.

This chain connects TRBV5-1 to TRBJ1-2; TRBD1 aligns across 7 bases. The germline V gene has CDR1 SGHRS and CDR2 YFSETQ. This CDR3 comprises 16 residues. J lost 4 bases, V lost 4 bases, and 13 bases had no gene match. For the CDR3, the DNA is TGCGCCAGCAGCAGGGAGGTAGGACAGGCGGGCTATGGCTACACCTTC. Protein: CASSREVGQAGYGYTF.

This rearrangement joins TRBV28 to TRBJ2-7, with TRBD2 identical over 11 bases. In germline, CDR1 is MDHEN, CDR2 SYDVKM. CDR3 length equals 18 residues. V shed 4 bases and J 2 bases; nucleotides not matched to a gene: 13. The CDR3, as DNA: TGTGCCAGCAGTTCCCGGACTAGCGGGTGGGCAGGGGCCTACGAGCAGTACTTC. It is translated as CASSSRTSGWAGAYEQYF.

The V and J genes are TRBV19 and TRBJ1-5, with TRBD1 matching over 8 bases. The CDR3 extends over 14 amino acids. Trimming cost V 6 bases and J 6 bases; bases outside gene matches: 7. Germline assignment: CDR1 LNHDA and CDR2 SQIVND (reference sequence). CDR3 loop: CASRPTGGGQPQHF. The CDR3 bases are TGTGCCAGTAGACCCACAGGGGGAGGTCAGCCCCAGCATTTT.

The chain is built from TRBV6-1 and TRBJ2-6, with TRBD1 as a possible D gene (6 bases). Germline lookup yields CDR1 MNHNS and CDR2 SASEGT. Between the trimmed V and J ends, which lost 7 bases and 3 bases, there was a span of 13 bases. The CDR3 length is 15 residues. The CDR3 DNA is TGTGCCAGCACCGGGCAGGGGCATGGGGCCAACGTCCTGACTTTC. This sequence encodes CASTGQGHGANVLTF.